Shown below are 9 T cell receptor beta chains from a single sample sequenced in a study of blood T cell repertoires in COVID-19. The table came from immunoSEQ multiplex PCR; TCRdb's copy has only in-frame clones and leaves some out. Of about 260,000 clones listed, around 90% were seen once; the top ten hold roughly 3.9%. Material for sequencing was peripheral blood. The receptors shown here come from a woman in her 40s with acute or convalescent COVID-19.

The genes are TRBV11-2 and TRBJ2-4, with a weak D call TRBD1 (5 bases). V was cut by 1 base and J by 6 bases, with 13 bases left in between. CDR1 SGHAT and CDR2 FQNNGV come from the germline V gene. The CDR3 totals 15 residues. CDR3 region: CASSLVTASRNIQYF. CDR3 sequence (DNA): TGTGCCAGCAGCTTAGTGACAGCCTCGAGAAACATTCAGTACTTC.

The chain couples TRBV4-1 to TRBJ1-5, with D hard to call. The CDR3 length is 13 residues. The germline V and J ends were trimmed by 1 base and 4 bases, with 5 bases remaining between them. Germline-derived CDR1 and CDR2 are MGHRA and YSYEKL. CDR3 region: CASSQVGNQPQHF. The CDR3 DNA reads TGCGCCAGCAGCCAAGTCGGTAATCAGCCCCAGCATTTT.

The rearrangement links TRBV6-5 to TRBJ1-3, with 10 nucleotides matching TRBD1. There are 15 residues in the CDR3. J gave up 5 bases and V 8 bases, and 9 bases lay outside the gene matches. Looked up from germline, CDR1 is MNHEY and CDR2 is SVGAGI. The CDR3 sequence is CASYPGTGARNTIYF. CDR3 bases: TGTGCCAGCTATCCCGGGACAGGGGCCAGAAACACCATATATTTT.

This clone was recorded a few times. The genes are TRBV5-1 and TRBJ1-2; 10 bases map to TRBD1. Per germline, CDR1 SGHRS and CDR2 YFSETQ. V lost 4 bases to trimming and J lost 2 bases; unmatched junction nucleotides: 2. The CDR3 is 14 amino acids. The CDR3 DNA sequence: TGCGCCAGCAGCAAGGGACAGGGGAACTATGGCTACACCTTC. This sequence encodes CASSKGQGNYGYTF.

J is TRBJ2-7 and V is TRBV5-6, with D maybe TRBD1 (6 bases). V lost 3 bases and J 2 bases, leaving 12 bases between the germline ends. This CDR3 has 14 residues. Germline loops: CDR1 SGHDT, CDR2 YYEEEE. The DNA of the CDR3 is TGTGCCAGCAGCTACATTGACAGGCCCTACGAGCAGTACGTC. This codes for CASSYIDRPYEQYV.

The chain joins TRBV2 to TRBJ1-2, with TRBD1 matching 10 bases. Looked up from germline, CDR1 is SNHLY and CDR2 is FYNNEI. Trimming took 4 bases from V and 2 from J; bases not matched to a gene: 10. CDR3 length: 17 amino acids. In nucleotides, the CDR3 is TGTGCCAGCAGTGGAGTTGCGACAGGGGGCCTAAACTATGGCTACACCTTC. Translated, it gives CASSGVATGGLNYGYTF.

V is TRBV19 and J is TRBJ1-6; D might be TRBD1 (5 bases). Germline values: CDR1 LNHDA, CDR2 SQIVND (reference sequence). The ends were cut back, 7 bases at V and 7 bases at J, with 17 bases in the middle. The CDR3 loop spans 15 amino acids. The CDR3 here is CASTTSWGSNSPLHF. CDR3 nucleotides: TGTGCCAGTACAACTTCCTGGGGCAGCAATTCACCCCTCCACTTT.

The chain uses TRBV6-5 and TRBJ1-2; TRBD1 agrees at 9 bases. V dropped 7 bases and J dropped 4; count of bases not matched to a gene: 10. Per germline, CDR1 MNHEY and CDR2 SVGAGI. This CDR3 is built from 15 residues. The CDR3 loop reads CASKQGANGPYGYTF. Here the CDR3 DNA reads TGTGCCAGCAAACAGGGGGCAAACGGGCCCTATGGCTACACCTTC.

The rearrangement joins TRBV10-1 to TRBJ2-2; D gene unclear. V lost 5 bases to trimming and J lost 5 bases, with 9 bases between them. Germline assignment: CDR1 WNHNN and CDR2 SYGVQD (reference sequence). The length of the CDR3 is 13 residues. The CDR3 bases are TGCGCCAGCAGTATCAGGCGTACCGGGGAGCTGTTTTTT. Translated, it gives CASSIRRTGELFF.